This T cell receptor (beta chain) was retrieved from a study of T-cell memory formation after mild COVID-19. V was clipped by 2 bases and J by 4 bases, with 12 bases between them. CDR1 and CDR2 from the germline V gene are MGHRA and YSYEKL. The CDR3 length is 15 residues. In this sample, this clonotype turned up a few times. From the 5' RACE reads, TCRdb called clonotypes with MiXCR, one entry per CDR3 protein. The table shows about 400,000 distinct CDR3 sequences, with under 15% occurring only once. The chain couples TRBV4-1 to TRBJ1-5; weak D call: TRBD1 (5 bases). The clonotype originates from a man younger than 35 who had mild COVID-19 (a few samples of this study predate the infection). Cell type and time point are not known. Sequencing input: PBMCs or a T cell subset sorted from them (not recorded which). Written as DNA, the CDR3 is TGCGCCAGCAGCCAACCTCCAGGGTCTAATCAGCCCCAGCATTTT. Translating it yields CASSQPPGSNQPQHF.